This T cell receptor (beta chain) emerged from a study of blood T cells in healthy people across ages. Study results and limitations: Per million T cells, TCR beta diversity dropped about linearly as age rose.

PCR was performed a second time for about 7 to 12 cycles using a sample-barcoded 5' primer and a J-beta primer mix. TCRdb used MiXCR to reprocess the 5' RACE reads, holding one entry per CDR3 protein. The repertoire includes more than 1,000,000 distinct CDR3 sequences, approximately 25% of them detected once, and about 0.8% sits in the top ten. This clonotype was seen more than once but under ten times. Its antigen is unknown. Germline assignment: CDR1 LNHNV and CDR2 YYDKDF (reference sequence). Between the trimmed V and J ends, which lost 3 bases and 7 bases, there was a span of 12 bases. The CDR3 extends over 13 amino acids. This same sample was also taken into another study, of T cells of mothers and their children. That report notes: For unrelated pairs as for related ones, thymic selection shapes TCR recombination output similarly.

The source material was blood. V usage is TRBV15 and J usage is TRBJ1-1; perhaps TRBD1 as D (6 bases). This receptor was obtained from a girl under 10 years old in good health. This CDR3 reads CATSSSGTLEAFF. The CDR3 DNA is TGTGCCACCAGCAGTTCCGGGACACTTGAAGCTTTCTTT.